This T cell receptor (beta chain) was captured by sequencing in a study of shared clonotypes between healthy human individuals. Looking at the study overall: CD4 naive and memory got three plates each, CD8 naive two, CD8 memory one.

There were no recent acute infections or vaccinations among the donors, who were healthy HIV-negative adults. V was pared by 7 bases and J by 0 bases, with 6 bases of the junction left unmatched. The CDR3 loop spans 16 amino acids. Germline CDR1 is SGHRS and CDR2 is YFSETQ. Clones were sequenced by immunoSEQ multiplex PCR, and TCRdb holds only the in-frame ones, with some missing. Of 1,400,000 or so clones in the sample, approximately 98.5% are singletons; the top ten hold over 0.3%. This clone was observed a single time. Source material: naive CD4+ T cells sorted from blood. Subset defined: CD45RA+ positively selected. The sequence derives from a young man in good health. V usage is TRBV5-1 and J usage is TRBJ2-6; 8 positions match TRBD2. This chain's CDR3 is CASAAGGTSGANVLTF. CDR3 coding DNA: TGCGCCAGCGCGGCGGGAGGTACCTCTGGGGCCAACGTCCTGACTTTC.